The table lists the clone carrying this TCR beta chain with many counts. Using its own MiXCR run on the RACE reads, TCRdb lists one record per CDR3 protein. The sample shows about 77,000 distinct CDR3 sequences, around 9.4% of them seen only once. V lost 6 bases and J lost 5, with 16 bases in between. Germline V gene data show CDR1 as ENHRY and CDR2 as SYGVKD. The CDR3 consists of 14 residues. The source of the sample is a study of human T cells and chemical hapten exposure. Time point denoted: healthy volunteer bleed at 6 weeks. The authors' total RNA extraction used unfractionated whole blood. This TCR derives from a female donor in good health. Some clones in this sample may be carry-over from other donors' samples. The material sequenced was whole blood. The genes are TRBV10-3 and TRBJ1-2; perhaps TRBD1 as D (5 bases). Here the CDR3 DNA reads TGTGCCATCAGGCCAAGCGGGACGGAGTATGGCTACACCTTC. This codes for CAIRPSGTEYGYTF.